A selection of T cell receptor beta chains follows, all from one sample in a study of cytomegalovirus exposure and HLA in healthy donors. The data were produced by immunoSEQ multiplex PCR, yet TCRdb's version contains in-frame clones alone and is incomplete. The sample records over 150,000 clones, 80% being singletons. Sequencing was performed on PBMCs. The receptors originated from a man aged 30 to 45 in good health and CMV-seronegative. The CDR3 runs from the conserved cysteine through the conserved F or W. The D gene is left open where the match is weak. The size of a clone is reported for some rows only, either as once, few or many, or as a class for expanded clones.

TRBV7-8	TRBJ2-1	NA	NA	TGTGCCAGCAGCTTAAGACCCCCGCGGGTGAATGAGCAGTTCTTC	CASSLRPPRVNEQFF
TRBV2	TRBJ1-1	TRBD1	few	TGTGCCAGCGGAGGACAGGGAGGGAACACTGAAGCTTTCTTT	CASGGQGGNTEAFF
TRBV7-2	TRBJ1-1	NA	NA	TGTGCCAGCAGCCCTCAGACAGGCCGTCGAGACACTGAAGCTTTCTTT	CASSPQTGRRDTEAFF
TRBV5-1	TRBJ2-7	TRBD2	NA	TGCGCCAGCAGCTTGGAGGGGGGGCTAGCGGGCGAGCAGTACTTC	CASSLEGGLAGEQYF
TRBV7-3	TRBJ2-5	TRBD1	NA	TGTGCCAGCAGCCCTCAGGGACAGGATTTAAGTCGGCTGTACTTC	CASSPQGQDLSRLYF
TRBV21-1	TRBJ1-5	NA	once	TGTGCCAGCTGGAGGACAGGGTTTCAGCCCCAGCATTTT	CASWRTGFQPQHF
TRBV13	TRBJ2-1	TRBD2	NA	TGTGCCAGCAGCCCCGGACTAGCGGGAGGGTCCTACAATGAGCAGTTCTTC	CASSPGLAGGSYNEQFF
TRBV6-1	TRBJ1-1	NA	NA	TGTGCCAGCAGTGAAGTGGCAGGGAGGGGGAACACTGAAGCTTTCTTT	CASSEVAGRGNTEAFF
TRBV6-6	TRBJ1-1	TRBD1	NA	TGTGCCAGCAGCGCCCTAGACAGGGCAAACACTGAAGCTTTCTTT	CASSALDRANTEAFF
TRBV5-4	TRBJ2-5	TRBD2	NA	TGTGCCAGCAGCTTCGGAGCGGGAGGTGGTGAGACCCAGTACTTC	CASSFGAGGGETQYF
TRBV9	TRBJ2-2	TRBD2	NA	TGTGCCAGCAGCGTTGGACTAGCGGGGGGGCTCACCGGGGAGCTGTTTTTT	CASSVGLAGGLTGELFF
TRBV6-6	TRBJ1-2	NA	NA	TGTGCCAGCAGTTACTCACAGGTGAATTCTGGCTACACCTTC	CASSYSQVNSGYTF
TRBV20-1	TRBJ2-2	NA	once	TGCAGTGCTAGGAGGGACGGGGAGCTGTTTTTT	CSARRDGELFF
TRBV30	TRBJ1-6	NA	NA	TGTGCCTGGAATACAGGGAGCTCCTATAATTCACCCCTCCACTTT	CAWNTGSSYNSPLHF
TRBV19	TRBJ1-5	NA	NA	TGTGCCAGTAGTATGCAGGGTAGGTGGAGCAATCAGCCCCAGCATTTT	CASSMQGRWSNQPQHF
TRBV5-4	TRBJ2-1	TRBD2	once	TGTGCCAGCAGCTTTCTAGCGGGGGATTACAATGAGCAGTTCTTC	CASSFLAGDYNEQFF
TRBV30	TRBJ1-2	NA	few	TGTGCCTGGAATTCAGACACCTATGGCTACACCTTC	CAWNSDTYGYTF
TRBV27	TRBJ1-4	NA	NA	TGTGCCAGCAGACGTACCTGGGGCAATGAAAAACTGTTTTTT	CASRRTWGNEKLFF
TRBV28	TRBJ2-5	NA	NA	TGTGCCAGCAGTCTACAGGGAAGAAGGAAGACCCAGTACTTC	CASSLQGRRKTQYF
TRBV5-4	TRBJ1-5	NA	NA	TGTGCCAGCAGCTTGGCCGGAACAGCTCAGCCCCAGCATTTT	CASSLAGTAQPQHF
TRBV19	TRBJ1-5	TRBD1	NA	TGTGCCAGTAGTACCTTGCGACAGGGTGCTCAGCCCCAGCATTTT	CASSTLRQGAQPQHF
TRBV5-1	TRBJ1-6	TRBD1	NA	TGCGCCAGCAGCTTGGATGGGCAGGGGGCTTCACCCCTCCACTTT	CASSLDGQGASPLHF
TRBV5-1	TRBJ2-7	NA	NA	TGCGCCAGCAGATCCAGGCCCAGGGGTTACGAGCAGTACTTC	CASRSRPRGYEQYF
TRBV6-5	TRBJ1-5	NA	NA	TGTGCCAGCAGTTCCGACCAAGGGGATCAGCCCCAGCATTTT	CASSSDQGDQPQHF
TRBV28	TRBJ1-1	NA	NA	TGTGCCAGCAGTTTCCTAGGTGGAACTGAAGCTTTCTTT	CASSFLGGTEAFF